The 24 T cell receptor beta chains presented below share a single source sample, sequenced in a study of blood T cell repertoires in COVID-19. Profiling relied on immunoSEQ multiplex PCR, and the TCRdb table lists in-frame clones only, not all of them. The table lists fewer than 70,000 clones, roughly four fifths of them singletons. The sequencing sample was made of peripheral blood. The receptors derive from a woman aged 80 or over with acute or convalescent COVID-19.

The chain recombines TRBV7-9 with TRBJ2-3; 8 nucleotides align to TRBD1. Germline V gene lookup returns CDR1 SEHNR and CDR2 FQNEAQ (reference sequence). Trimming at V came to 5 bases and at J to 2 bases, leaving 9 bases not matched to a gene. The CDR3 totals 16 residues. Written as DNA, the CDR3 is TGTGCCAGCAGCCCTCGGCAGGGGGCCGACACAGATACGCAGTATTTT. It specifies CASSPRQGADTDTQYF.

The chain has TRBV11-2 and TRBJ2-1; 12 nucleotides match TRBD2. The J segment lost 8 bases and the V segment lost 2 bases, leaving 4 bases of the junction unmatched. Looked up from germline, CDR1 is SGHAT and CDR2 is FQNNGV. CDR3 length: 15 residues. CDR3 amino acids: CASSLLAGGRDEQFF. The DNA of the CDR3 is TGTGCCAGCAGCTTACTAGCGGGGGGGCGAGATGAGCAGTTCTTC. The complete variable domain, with remaining parts taken from reference TRBV11-2 and TRBJ2-1, reads EAGVAQSPRYKIIEKRQSVAFWCNPISGHATLYWYQQILGQGPKLLIQFQNNGVVDDSQLPKDRFSAERLKGVDSTLKIQPAKLEDSAVYLCASSLLAGGRDEQFFGPGTRLTVL.

The rearrangement uses TRBV23-1 and TRBJ1-1; a weak D match, TRBD1 (5 bases). TRBV23-1 is an ORF, with its function uncertain. This CDR3 is 14 amino acids long. Deletions cut 3 bases from V and 5 bases from J, with 13 bases between. In DNA form, the CDR3 reads TGCGCCAGCAGTCACTCGGGGGGAGGTACTGAAGCTTTCTTT. As protein: CASSHSGGGTEAFF.

The V gene is TRBV28, the J gene TRBJ1-2, with 7 bases identical to TRBD1. V shed 4 bases and J 2 bases; nucleotides not matched to a gene: 1. CDR1 is MDHEN, CDR2 SYDVKM, per germline. CDR3 size: 13 residues. DNA for the CDR3: TGTGCCAGCAGTTGGGGACAGAACTATGGCTACACCTTC. Translating gives CASSWGQNYGYTF.

This clone was counted once. The chain recombines TRBV30 with TRBJ2-2; D unresolved. CDR3 length equals 15 residues. V was cut by 0 bases and J by 4 bases, with 12 bases left in between. Germline CDR1 and CDR2: GTSNPN and SVGIG (reference sequence). CDR3 DNA: TGTGCCTGGAGTGTACCTGGGCGCGTCACCGGGGAGCTGTTTTTT. Translation gives CAWSVPGRVTGELFF.

The chain couples TRBV5-8 to TRBJ2-2; 10 nucleotides match TRBD2. V was pared by 4 bases and J by 2 bases, with 2 bases of the junction left unmatched. Germline values: CDR1 SGHTS, CDR2 YDEGEE. The CDR3 is 15 amino acids. For the CDR3, the DNA is TGTGCCAGCAGCGGGACTAGCGCTAACACCGGGGAGCTGTTTTTT. As protein: CASSGTSANTGELFF.

The chain joins TRBV27 to TRBJ2-7; a possible D gene is TRBD1 (5 bases). Germline CDR1 and CDR2: MNHEY and SMNVEV (reference sequence). Between the trimmed V and J ends, which lost 3 bases and 1 base, there was a span of 22 bases. The CDR3 spans 18 residues. The CDR3 loop is CASSFHSSETAFSYEQYF. The DNA of the CDR3 is TGTGCCAGCAGTTTCCACTCCTCTGAGACAGCTTTTTCCTACGAGCAGTACTTC.

This chain connects TRBV7-9 to TRBJ2-7; D remains unclear. In germline, CDR1 is SEHNR, CDR2 FQNEAQ (reference sequence). This CDR3 comprises 13 residues. V lost 5 bases, J lost 6 bases, and 14 bases lay in between. The CDR3 region is CASSPPPPTEQYF. The CDR3 DNA reads as TGTGCCAGCAGCCCACCCCCCCCTACCGAGCAGTACTTC.

This chain connects TRBV6-5 to TRBJ1-2; 8 nucleotides line up with TRBD1. The V and J ends lost 11 bases and 6 bases, in that order; junction bases with no gene match: 8. Germline lookup yields CDR1 MNHEY and CDR2 SVGAGI. This CDR3 is built from 12 residues. The CDR3 sequence: CAGGDRQDGYTF. CDR3 coding DNA: TGTGCCGGGGGGGACAGGCAAGATGGCTACACCTTC.

The gene calls are TRBV19 and TRBJ1-3, with TRBD1 matching over 7 bases. Germline-derived CDR1 and CDR2 are LNHDA and SQIVND (reference sequence). CDR3 length equals 15 residues. The V gene end was trimmed by 7 bases and the J gene end by 0 bases; junction bases not matched to a gene: 6. For the CDR3, the DNA is TGTGCCAGTAACCCGACAGGGCCCTCTGGAAACACCATATATTTT. The encoded protein is CASNPTGPSGNTIYF.

The chain employs TRBV5-5 and TRBJ1-1; D ambiguous. CDR3 length equals 15 residues. The ends were cut back, 4 bases at V and 4 bases at J, with 17 bases in the middle. Per germline, CDR1 SGHKS and CDR2 YYEKEE (reference sequence). CDR3 nucleotide sequence: TGTGCCAGCAGCCTAATTGTTGAGATCGGCACTGAAGCTTTCTTT. This sequence encodes CASSLIVEIGTEAFF.

This chain joins TRBV29-1 and TRBJ1-2, with D possibly TRBD1 on 5 matching bases. The CDR3 consists of 15 residues. Germline values: CDR1 SQVTM, CDR2 ANQGSEA. Trimming removed 6 bases from V and 1 base from J, with 18 bases in between. The CDR3 reads CSVANVEQVNYGYTF. CDR3 DNA sequence: TGCAGCGTCGCCAACGTCGAACAGGTTAACTATGGCTACACCTTC.

This chain connects TRBV9 to TRBJ2-3, with TRBD2 matching over 13 bases. There are 22 residues in the CDR3. The germline CDR1 and CDR2 sequences are SGDLS and YYNGEE. The V gene end was trimmed by 2 bases and the J gene end by 0 bases; junction bases not matched to a gene: 18. The CDR3 here is CASSVQTSTSGGADSSTDTQYF. In nucleotides, the CDR3 is TGTGCCAGCAGCGTCCAAACCTCCACTAGCGGGGGGGCCGACTCTAGCACAGATACGCAGTATTTT.

The chain combines TRBV7-9 with TRBJ2-1; 9 bases are a match to TRBD1. CDR3 length equals 17 residues. The germline gives CDR1 SEHNR, CDR2 FQNEAQ (reference sequence). The V and J ends lost 10 bases and 4 bases, in that order; junction bases with no gene match: 17. CDR3 in DNA: TGTGCCATACCGAAAAGCCCGGGACAGGGCTATTACAATGAGCAGTTCTTC. Translating it yields CAIPKSPGQGYYNEQFF.

V is TRBV7-2 and J is TRBJ1-2; 7 bases match TRBD1. Germline-derived CDR1 and CDR2 are SGHTA and FQGNSA. The CDR3 has 14 amino acids. V was pared by 4 bases and J by 1 base, with 3 bases of the junction left unmatched. The CDR3 coding sequence is TGTGCCAGCAGCTCTGGGACAGTTAACTATGGCTACACCTTC. Translated: CASSSGTVNYGYTF.

The chain joins TRBV19 to TRBJ2-1; TRBD2 agrees at 9 bases. Germline CDR1 and CDR2: LNHDA and SQIVND (reference sequence). Trimming removed 1 base from V and 3 bases from J; junction bases left unmatched: 7. This CDR3 is built from 17 residues. As DNA, the CDR3 is TGTGCCAGTAGTATAGGTGGTAGCGGGGGCCTCTACAATGAGCAGTTCTTC. As protein: CASSIGGSGGLYNEQFF.

This chain uses TRBV5-1 with TRBJ1-3; TRBD1 aligns across 8 bases. CDR1 is SGHRS and CDR2 is YFSETQ in the germline V gene. CDR3 size: 15 residues. Trimming at V came to 0 bases and at J to 4 bases, leaving 3 bases not matched to a gene. CDR3 residues: CASSLEWTGGNTIYF. CDR3 nucleotides: TGCGCCAGCAGCTTGGAGTGGACAGGGGGAAACACCATATATTTT.

V gene TRBV12-3 or TRBV12-4 combines with J gene TRBJ2-1; tentative D call: TRBD2 (6 bases). The V and J ends lost 5 bases and 9 bases respectively, with 11 bases between them. This CDR3 is built from 12 residues. The CDR3 sequence is CASSIPGGEQFF. The CDR3 nucleotides are TGTGCCAGCAGTATCCCCGGGGGTGAGCAGTTCTTC.

Regarding this clone: A read error may account for a junction end that differs from germline. The chain couples TRBV7-7 to TRBJ1-4, with D perhaps matching TRBD1 (6 bases). This CDR3 region has 16 residues. Per germline, CDR1 SSHAT and CDR2 FNYEAQ (reference sequence). This CDR3 is CASSLGGGTQNEKLFF. CDR3 DNA sequence: TGTGCTAGCAGCTTAGGGGGGGGGACACAGAATGAAAAACTGTTTTTT.

V gene TRBV12-5 combines with J gene TRBJ1-3, with TRBD1 as a possible D gene (6 bases). This CDR3 spans 13 amino acids. Germline V gene sequence: CDR1 LGHNT, CDR2 FRNRAP. Trimming pared 9 bases from V and 6 bases from J, leaving 15 bases between. The CDR3 sequence is CASLGQNLNTIYF. The CDR3 bases are TGTGCTAGCCTCGGACAGAATCTAAACACCATATATTTT. Full variable domain (outside the CDR3, taken from reference TRBV12-5 and TRBJ1-3): DARVTQTPRHKVTEMGQEVTMRCQPILGHNTVFWYRQTMMQGLELLAYFRNRAPLDDSGMPKDRFSAEMPDATLATLKIQPSEPRDSAVYFCASLGQNLNTIYFGEGSWLTVV.

This chain joins TRBV19 and TRBJ1-1, with TRBD1 matching over 8 bases. With 6 bases clipped from V and 5 bases from J, the junction kept 8 bases outside the gene matches. In germline, CDR1 is LNHDA, CDR2 SQIVND (reference sequence). The CDR3 length is 14 residues. DNA of the CDR3: TGTGCCAGTAGCAACACAGGGGGGGAGACTGAAGCTTTCTTT. Amino acid sequence: CASSNTGGETEAFF.

The chain employs TRBV6-2 or TRBV6-3 and TRBJ1-1; 7 bases map to TRBD1. The CDR3 has 15 residues. V was clipped by 5 bases and J by 0 bases; unmatched bases: 6. From germline, CDR1 is MNHEY and CDR2 SVGEGT. CDR3 in DNA: TGTGCCAGCAGTGCACCGGGACAGATGAACACTGAAGCTTTCTTT. Translated: CASSAPGQMNTEAFF.

The V and J genes are TRBV11-2 and TRBJ2-3; 7 positions match TRBD2. Germline CDR1 and CDR2: SGHAT and FQNNGV. The CDR3 sequence is 16 residues long. Germline trimming cut 6 bases from V and 2 bases from J; bases unmatched to any gene: 11. For the CDR3, the DNA is TGTGCCAGCAGTAAACCTGGGGGGGTTGACACAGATACGCAGTATTTT. It codes for CASSKPGGVDTDTQYF.

This chain joins TRBV7-2 and TRBJ1-4; unclear D gene. The germline gives CDR1 SGHTA, CDR2 FQGNSA. The length of the CDR3 is 15 residues. The V end was cut by 5 bases, the J end by 0 bases, with 10 bases between. The CDR3 nucleotides are TGTGCCAGCAGCCCATTAGCGGCAACTAATGAAAAACTGTTTTTT. Protein product: CASSPLAATNEKLFF.